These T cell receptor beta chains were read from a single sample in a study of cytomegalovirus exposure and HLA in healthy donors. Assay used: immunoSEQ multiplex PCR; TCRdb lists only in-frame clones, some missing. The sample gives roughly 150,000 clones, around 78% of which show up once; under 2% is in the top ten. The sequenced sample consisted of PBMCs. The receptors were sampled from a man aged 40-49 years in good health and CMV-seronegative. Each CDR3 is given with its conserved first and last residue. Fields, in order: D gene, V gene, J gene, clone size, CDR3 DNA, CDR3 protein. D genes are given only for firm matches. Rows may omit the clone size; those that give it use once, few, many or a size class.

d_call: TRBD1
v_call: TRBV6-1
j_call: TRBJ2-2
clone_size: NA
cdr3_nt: TGTGCCAGCAGCGGGACAGTGGGCACCGGGGAGCTGTTTTTT
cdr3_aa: CASSGTVGTGELFF

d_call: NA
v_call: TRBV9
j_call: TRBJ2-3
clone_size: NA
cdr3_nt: TGTGCCAGCAGCGCGAGTCGCACAGATACGCAGTATTTT
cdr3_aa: CASSASRTDTQYF

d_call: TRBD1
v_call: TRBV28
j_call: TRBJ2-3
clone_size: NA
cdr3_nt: TGTGCCAGCAGTTTGACAGGGGACACAGATACGCAGTATTTT
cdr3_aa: CASSLTGDTDTQYF

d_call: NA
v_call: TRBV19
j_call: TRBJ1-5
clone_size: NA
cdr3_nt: TGTGCCAGTAGTATCTCCAGGGTTCTGGATCAGCCCCAGCATTTT
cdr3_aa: CASSISRVLDQPQHF

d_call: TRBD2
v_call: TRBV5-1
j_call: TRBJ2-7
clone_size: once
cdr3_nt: TGCGCCAGCAGCGGGAGGACTAGCGGGAGCACCTACGAGCAGTACTTC
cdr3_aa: CASSGRTSGSTYEQYF

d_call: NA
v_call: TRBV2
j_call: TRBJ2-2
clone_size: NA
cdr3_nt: TGTGCCAGCGGGACGGGGCCAGGGGACAACACCGGGGAGCTGTTTTTT
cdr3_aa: CASGTGPGDNTGELFF

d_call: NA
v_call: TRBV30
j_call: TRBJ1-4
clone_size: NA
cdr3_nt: TGTGCCTGGAGTCCGACAATGGCAGACCACGAAAAACTGTTTTTT
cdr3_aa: CAWSPTMADHEKLFF

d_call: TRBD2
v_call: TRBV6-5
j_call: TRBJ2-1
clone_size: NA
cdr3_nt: TGTGCCAGCACCACGGGACTAGCGGGAGGTCATAGGTTCTTC
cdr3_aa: CASTTGLAGGHRFF

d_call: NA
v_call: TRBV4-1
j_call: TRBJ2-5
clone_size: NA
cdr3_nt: TGCGCCAGCAGCCAGAGACAGGAGACCCAGTACTTC
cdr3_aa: CASSQRQETQYF

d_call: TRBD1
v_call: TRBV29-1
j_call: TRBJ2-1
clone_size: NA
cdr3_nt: TGCAGCGTCGCAGGGACAGCCCCTAATATTTACAATGAGCAGTTCTTC
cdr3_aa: CSVAGTAPNIYNEQFF

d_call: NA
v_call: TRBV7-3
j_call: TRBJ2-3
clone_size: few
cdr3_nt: TGTGCCAGCAGCTCTACGAGAGCATACACAGATACGCAGTATTTT
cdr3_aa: CASSSTRAYTDTQYF

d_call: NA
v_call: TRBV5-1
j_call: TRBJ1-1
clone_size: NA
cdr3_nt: TGCGCCAGCAGCGAGGGACAGAACACTGAAGCTTTCTTT
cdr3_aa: CASSEGQNTEAFF

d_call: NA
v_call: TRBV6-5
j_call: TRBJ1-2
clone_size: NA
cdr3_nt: TGTGCCAGCAGTTACACAGGGATTCATAACTATGGCTACACCTTC
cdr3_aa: CASSYTGIHNYGYTF

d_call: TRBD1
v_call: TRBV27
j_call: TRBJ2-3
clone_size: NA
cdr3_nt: TGTGCCAGCAGCTACAGGGGTCGGACAGATACGCAGTATTTT
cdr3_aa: CASSYRGRTDTQYF

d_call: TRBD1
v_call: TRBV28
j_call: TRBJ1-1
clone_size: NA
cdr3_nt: TGTGCCAGCAGTTTTTTGGGACAGGGAAGGAACACTGAAGCTTTCTTT
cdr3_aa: CASSFLGQGRNTEAFF

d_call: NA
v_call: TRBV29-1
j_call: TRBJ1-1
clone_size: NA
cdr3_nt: TGCAGCGTGCGGCTCAGTCAGGGAGGTGAAGCTTTCTTT
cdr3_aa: CSVRLSQGGEAFF

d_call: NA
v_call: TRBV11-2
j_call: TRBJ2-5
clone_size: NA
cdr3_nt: TGTGCCAGCAGCCCTCAGTACAGTCAAGAGACCCAGTACTTC
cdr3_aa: CASSPQYSQETQYF

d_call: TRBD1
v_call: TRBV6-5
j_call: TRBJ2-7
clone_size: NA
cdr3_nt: TGTGCCAGCAGCACCGGGACAGGGGTATACGAGCAGTACTTC
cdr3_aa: CASSTGTGVYEQYF

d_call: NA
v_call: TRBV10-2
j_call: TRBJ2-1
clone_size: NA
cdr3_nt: TGCGCCAGCAGTCGCTCCAGGGCCCACCCTTACAATGAGCAGTTCTTC
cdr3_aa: CASSRSRAHPYNEQFF

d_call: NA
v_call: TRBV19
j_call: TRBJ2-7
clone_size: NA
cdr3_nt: TGTGCCAGTAGCCCGACGAGGACCTACGAGCAGTACTTC
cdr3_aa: CASSPTRTYEQYF

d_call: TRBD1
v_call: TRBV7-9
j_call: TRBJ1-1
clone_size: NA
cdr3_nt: TGTGCCAGCAGCTCGGGACAGTTGGGCACTGAAGCTTTCTTT
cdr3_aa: CASSSGQLGTEAFF

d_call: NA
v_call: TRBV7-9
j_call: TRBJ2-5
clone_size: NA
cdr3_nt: TGTGCCAGCAGCTTATCCCGGGGAAAAGAGACCCAGTACTTC
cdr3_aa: CASSLSRGKETQYF

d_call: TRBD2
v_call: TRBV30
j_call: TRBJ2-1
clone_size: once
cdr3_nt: TGTGCCTGGAGGTCCCGCGGGCTAGCGGGAGGGCACTCCTACAATGAGCAGTTCTTC
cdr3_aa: CAWRSRGLAGGHSYNEQFF

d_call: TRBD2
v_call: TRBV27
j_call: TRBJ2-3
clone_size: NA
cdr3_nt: TGTGCCAGCAGTTCTTTAATAGCGGGAGCTACGCAGTATTTT
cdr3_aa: CASSSLIAGATQYF

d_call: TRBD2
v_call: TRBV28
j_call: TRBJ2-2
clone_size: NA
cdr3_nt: TGTGCCAGCAGTGTTAGCGGGAGTACCGGGGAGCTGTTTTTT
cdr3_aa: CASSVSGSTGELFF

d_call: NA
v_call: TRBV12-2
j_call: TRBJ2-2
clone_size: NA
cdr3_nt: TGTGCAAGTCGCACAGGACTAGCGGGAGAGGGAGACACCGGGGAGCTGTTTTTT
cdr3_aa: CASRTGLAGEGDTGELFF

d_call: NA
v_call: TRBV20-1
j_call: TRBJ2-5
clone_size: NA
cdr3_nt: TGCAGTGCTTTTAGAGAGACCCAGTACTTC
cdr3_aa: CSAFRETQYF

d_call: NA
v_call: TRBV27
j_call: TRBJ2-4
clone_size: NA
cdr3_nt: TGTGCCAGCAGCAGCGGTCTAGCCAAAAACATTCAGTACTTC
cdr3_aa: CASSSGLAKNIQYF

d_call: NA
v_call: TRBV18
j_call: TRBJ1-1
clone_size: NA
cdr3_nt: TGTGCCAGCTCACCTGCGGGCACTGAAGCTTTCTTT
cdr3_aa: CASSPAGTEAFF

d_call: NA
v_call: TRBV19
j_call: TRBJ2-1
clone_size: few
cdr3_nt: TGTGCCAGTGCGGCGGGTTCCTACAATGAGCAGTTCTTC
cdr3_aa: CASAAGSYNEQFF

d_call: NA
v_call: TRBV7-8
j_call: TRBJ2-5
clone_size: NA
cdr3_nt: TGTGCCAGCAGCTTAAGGATAGGGGGACAAGAGACCCAGTACTTC
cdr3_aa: CASSLRIGGQETQYF

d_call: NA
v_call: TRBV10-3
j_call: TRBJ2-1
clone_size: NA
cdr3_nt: TGTGCCATCAGTGAACGGCGGGAAGCCAATGAGCAGTTCTTC
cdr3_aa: CAISERREANEQFF

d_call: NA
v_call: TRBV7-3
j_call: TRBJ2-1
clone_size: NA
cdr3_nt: TGTGCCAGCAGCTTAGGAGGGATGAACAATGAGCAGTTCTTC
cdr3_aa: CASSLGGMNNEQFF

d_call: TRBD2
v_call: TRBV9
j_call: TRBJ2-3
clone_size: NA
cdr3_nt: TGTGCCAGCAGCGTAGCGGGAGGGGCAACGGATACGCAGTATTTT
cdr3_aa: CASSVAGGATDTQYF

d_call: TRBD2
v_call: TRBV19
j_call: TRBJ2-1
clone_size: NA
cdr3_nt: TGTGCCAGTAGTATAAAAGCTAGCGGGAGAGAAAATGAGCAGTTCTTC
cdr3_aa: CASSIKASGRENEQFF